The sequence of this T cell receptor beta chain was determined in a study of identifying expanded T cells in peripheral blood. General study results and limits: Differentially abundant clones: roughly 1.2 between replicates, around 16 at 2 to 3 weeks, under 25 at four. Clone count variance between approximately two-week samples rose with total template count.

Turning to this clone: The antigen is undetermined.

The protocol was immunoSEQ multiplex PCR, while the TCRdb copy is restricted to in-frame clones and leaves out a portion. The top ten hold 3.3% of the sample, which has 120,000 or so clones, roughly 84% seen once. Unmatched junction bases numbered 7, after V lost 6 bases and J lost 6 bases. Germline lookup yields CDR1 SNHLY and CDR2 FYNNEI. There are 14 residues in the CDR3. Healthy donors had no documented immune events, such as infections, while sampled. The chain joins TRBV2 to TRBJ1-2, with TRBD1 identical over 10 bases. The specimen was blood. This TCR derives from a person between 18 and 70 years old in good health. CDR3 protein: CASRKTGGGNGYTF. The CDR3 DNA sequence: TGTGCCAGCAGAAAGACAGGGGGCGGTAATGGCTACACCTTC. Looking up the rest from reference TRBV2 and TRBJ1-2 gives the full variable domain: EPEVTQTPSHQVTQMGQEVILRCVPISNHLYFYWYRQILGQKVEFLVSFYNNEISEKSEIFDDQFSVERPDGSNFTLKIRSTKLEDSAMYFCASRKTGGGNGYTFGSGTRLTVV.